Below, 3 T cell receptor beta chains from the same sample are listed, as sequenced in a study of cytomegalovirus exposure and HLA in healthy donors. Assay: immunoSEQ multiplex PCR; the TCRdb copy retains only in-frame clones and omits some. The sample shows approximately 140,000 clones, approximately 85% of them seen only once. Material: PBMCs. The source of these receptors is a woman under 40 in good health and CMV-seronegative.

The CDR3 is CASSLAETRFIDYNEQFF. CDR3 coding DNA: TGCGCCAGCAGCTTGGCCGAGACACGATTCATAGATTACAATGAGCAGTTCTTC. The chain has TRBV5-1 and TRBJ2-1; the D is unclear. The germline CDR1 and CDR2 sequences are SGHRS and YFSETQ. The CDR3 sequence is 18 residues long. Trimming removed 0 bases from V and 4 bases from J, with 20 bases in between.

This rearrangement joins TRBV6-6 to TRBJ1-2; D perhaps matches TRBD1 (5 bases). CDR1 MNHNY and CDR2 SVGAGI come from the germline V gene (reference sequence). V shed 4 bases and J shed 0 bases, with 6 bases lying between them. The CDR3 covers 13 residues. This CDR3 is CASSSGSNYGYTF. The CDR3 DNA reads as TGTGCCAGCAGTTCAGGGTCTAACTATGGCTACACCTTC.

This clone was counted between two and nine times. As DNA, the CDR3 is TGCGCCAGCAGCTCACCCGAATCGGGGTTCGATTCACCCCTCCACTTT. This encodes CASSSPESGFDSPLHF. The chain links TRBV5-1 to TRBJ1-6; D call uncertain. The V gene lost 3 bases and the J gene lost 8 bases, with 18 bases spanning the gap. Germline CDR1 and CDR2: SGHRS and YFSETQ. This CDR3 is 16 amino acids long. The full variable domain, in which reference TRBV5-1 and TRBJ1-6 provide the parts outside the CDR3, is KAGVTQTPRYLIKTRGQQVTLSCSPISGHRSVSWYQQTPGQGLQFLFEYFSETQRNKGNFPGRFSGRQFSNSRSEMNVSTLELGDSALYLCASSSPESGFDSPLHFGNGTRLTVT.